This T cell receptor (beta chain) was retrieved from a study of cytomegalovirus exposure and HLA in healthy donors. Primers included in the PCR were 60 Vbeta and 13 Jbeta primers. Profiling relied on immunoSEQ multiplex PCR, and the TCRdb table lists in-frame clones only, not all of them. This table has 85,000 to 90,000 clones, about 72% appearing once. This clone has just one count. Germline V gene sequence: CDR1 MRHNA, CDR2 SNTAGT. The CDR3 totals 14 residues. V shed 4 bases and J 1 base; nucleotides not matched to a gene: 3. Sequencing used PBMCs. The chain employs TRBV6-4 and TRBJ2-7, with TRBD2 matching 8 bases. The receptor comes from a man aged 25 to 40 in good health and CMV-seronegative. This chain's CDR3 is CASSGTSQSYEQYF. The CDR3 region has the DNA TGTGCCAGCAGTGGGACTAGCCAGTCCTACGAGCAGTACTTC.